The clone carrying this T cell receptor beta chain has only a few counts. Antigen unknown. The germline V gene encodes CDR1 SGHTA and CDR2 FQGNSA. V trimming: 1 base; J trimming: 3 bases; junction bases outside the gene matches: 2. The CDR3 covers 15 residues. The data are from a study of chemoradiotherapy in HPV16-positive cancers. Whole-study findings and limits: In HPV16-positive patients, HPV-responsive T-cell expansion tracked better recurrence-free survival.

The method was immunoSEQ multiplex PCR; TCRdb's version includes in-frame clones alone and lacks a portion of them. The sample shows about 30,000 clones, about 80% of them seen only once. The sequencing here drew on blood, taken from a patient who underwent chemoradiotherapy. This rearrangement joins TRBV7-2 to TRBJ1-5; TRBD1 agrees at 8 bases. The source is a human donor with HPV-associated anogenital cancer. In nucleotides, the CDR3 is TGTGCCAGCAGCTTAGGGACAGGGCCCAATCAGCCCCAGCATTTT. Translated: CASSLGTGPNQPQHF.